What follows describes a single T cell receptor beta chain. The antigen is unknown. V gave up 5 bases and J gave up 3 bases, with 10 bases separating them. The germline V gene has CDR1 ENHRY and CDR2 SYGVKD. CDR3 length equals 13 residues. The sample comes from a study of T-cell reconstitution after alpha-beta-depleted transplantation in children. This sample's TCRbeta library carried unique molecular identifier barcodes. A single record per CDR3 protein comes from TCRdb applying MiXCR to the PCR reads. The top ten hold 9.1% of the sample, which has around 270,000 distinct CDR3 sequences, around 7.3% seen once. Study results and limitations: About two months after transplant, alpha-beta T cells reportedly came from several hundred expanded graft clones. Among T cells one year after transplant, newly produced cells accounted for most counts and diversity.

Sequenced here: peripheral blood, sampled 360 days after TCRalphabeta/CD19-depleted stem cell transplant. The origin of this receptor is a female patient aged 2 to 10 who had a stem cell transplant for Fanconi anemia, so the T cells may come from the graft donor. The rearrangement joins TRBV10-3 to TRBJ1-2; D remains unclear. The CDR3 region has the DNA TGTGCCATCAGTCGTCCATCCGACTATGGCTACACCTTC. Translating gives CAISRPSDYGYTF.